One and the same sample provided the 2 T cell receptor beta chains below, sequenced in a study of tumor and adjacent non-tumor tissue in lung cancer. TCRbeta libraries were built with three rounds of nested PCR, modified from ARM-PCR. TCRdb used MiXCR to reprocess the multiplex PCR reads, holding one entry per CDR3 protein. In the table there are 60,000 to 90,000 distinct CDR3 sequences, around 77% of which are singletons. This sample's RNA came from whole unsorted tissue. The specimen sequenced was lung tumor tissue. These receptors all come from a woman between 45 and 65 years old with non-small cell lung cancer.

This clonotype was detected only a few times. The V gene is TRBV20-1, the J gene TRBJ2-7, with D perhaps matching TRBD2 (6 bases). Between the trimmed V and J ends, which lost 2 bases and 2 bases, there was a span of 13 bases. This CDR3 is 14 amino acids long. The germline CDR1 and CDR2 sequences are DFQATT and SNEGSKA (reference sequence). The CDR3 loop reads CSARPGLLAYEQYF. CDR3 DNA: TGCAGTGCTAGACCGGGACTTCTAGCCTACGAGCAGTACTTC.

This chain links TRBV19 with TRBJ2-1; D is undetermined. Germline lookup yields CDR1 LNHDA and CDR2 SQIVND (reference sequence). The CDR3 runs 12 residues. The V end was cut by 4 bases, the J end by 5 bases, with 6 bases between. The CDR3, as DNA: TGTGCCAGTAGTACCAGTAACAATGAGCAGTTCTTC. It is translated as CASSTSNNEQFF.